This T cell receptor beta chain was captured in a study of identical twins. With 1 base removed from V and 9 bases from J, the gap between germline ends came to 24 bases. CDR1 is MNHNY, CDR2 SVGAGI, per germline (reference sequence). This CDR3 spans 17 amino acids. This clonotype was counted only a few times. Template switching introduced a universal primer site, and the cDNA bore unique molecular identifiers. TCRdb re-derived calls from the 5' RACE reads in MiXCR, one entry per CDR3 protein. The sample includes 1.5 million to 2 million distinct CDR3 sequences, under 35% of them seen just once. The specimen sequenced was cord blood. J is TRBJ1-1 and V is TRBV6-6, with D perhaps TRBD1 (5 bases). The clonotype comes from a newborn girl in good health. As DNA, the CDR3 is TGTGCCAGCAGTTACTTGTCTAAAAACCGGGACCCAGGAAAAGCTTTCTTT. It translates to CASSYLSKNRDPGKAFF.